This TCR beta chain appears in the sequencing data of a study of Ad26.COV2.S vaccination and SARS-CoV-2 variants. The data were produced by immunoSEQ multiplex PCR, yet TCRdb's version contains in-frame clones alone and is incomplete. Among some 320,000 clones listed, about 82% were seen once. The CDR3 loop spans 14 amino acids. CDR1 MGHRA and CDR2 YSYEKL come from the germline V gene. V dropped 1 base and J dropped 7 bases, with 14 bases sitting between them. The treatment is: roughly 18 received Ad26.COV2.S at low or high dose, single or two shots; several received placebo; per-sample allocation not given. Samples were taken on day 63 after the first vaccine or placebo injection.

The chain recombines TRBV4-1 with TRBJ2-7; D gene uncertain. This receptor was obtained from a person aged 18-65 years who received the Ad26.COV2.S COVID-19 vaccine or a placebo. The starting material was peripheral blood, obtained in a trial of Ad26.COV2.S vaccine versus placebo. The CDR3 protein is CASSQVLTWPEQYF. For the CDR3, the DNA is TGCGCCAGCAGCCAAGTTCTCACATGGCCGGAGCAGTACTTC.